This is a list of T cell receptor beta chains from one sample in a study of T cell repertoires in cytomegalovirus infection. TCRdb re-derived calls from the reads in MiXCR, one entry per CDR3 protein. The table includes 480,000 or so distinct CDR3 sequences, 10% to 12% detected once. Source material: PBMCs. The receptors come from a human donor in good health (CMV status not recorded). Some clones in this sample may be carry-over from other donors' samples. Both conserved end residues are part of each CDR3. The D gene is left open where the match is weak. Clone size is shown for a subset of rows, as once, few, many or a class of expanded clone.

J gene,V gene,clone size,D gene,CDR3 protein,CDR3 DNA
TRBJ2-5,TRBV5-1,many,-,CASTVRGEETQYF,TGCGCCAGCACCGTTAGGGGTGAGGAGACCCAGTACTTC
TRBJ1-4,TRBV5-1,few,-,CASSGGAWGEKLFF,TGCGCCAGCAGCGGGGGTGCTTGGGGGGAAAAACTGTTTTTT
TRBJ1-2,TRBV29-1,few,-,CSVEAGVHGYTF,TGCAGCGTTGAAGCTGGGGTCCATGGCTACACCTTC
TRBJ1-1,TRBV11-2,once,-,CASSLFDRRGTEAFF,TGTGCCAGCAGCTTATTCGACAGACGGGGCACTGAAGCTTTCTTT
TRBJ2-7,TRBV19,-,TRBD2,CASSPRGGRVYEQYF,TGTGCCAGTAGTCCGCGGGGGGGTCGTGTCTACGAGCAGTACTTC
TRBJ1-2,TRBV25-1,-,-,CASSTWTANDYTF,TGTGCCAGCAGTACGTGGACGGCGAACGACTACACCTTC
TRBJ2-1,TRBV5-1,-,TRBD2,CASSSPSGRDNEQFF,TGCGCCAGCAGCTCCCCTAGCGGGAGGGACAATGAGCAGTTCTTC
TRBJ1-1,TRBV20-1,-,-,CSAREGHNTEAFF,TGCAGTGCTAGAGAAGGACACAACACTGAAGCTTTCTTT
TRBJ2-1,TRBV6-5,many,TRBD1,CASSRLGGQGDNEQFF,TGTGCCAGCAGTCGCCTAGGGGGACAGGGGGACAATGAGCAGTTCTTC
TRBJ2-5,TRBV7-6,-,-,CASSQGQEQETQYF,TGTGCCAGCAGCCAAGGCCAGGAGCAAGAGACCCAGTACTTC
TRBJ2-4,TRBV9,many,-,CASSADEGKNIQYF,TGTGCCAGCAGCGCGGACGAAGGCAAAAACATTCAGTACTTC
TRBJ2-1,TRBV19,few,TRBD2,CASSLTSGSTQQFF,TGTGCCAGTAGCCTGACTAGCGGGAGTACTCAGCAGTTCTTC
TRBJ2-2,TRBV5-6,many,TRBD2,CASSLGAGAIFSELFF,TGTGCCAGCAGCTTGGGAGCGGGAGCTATTTTTTCGGAGCTGTTTTTT
TRBJ2-3,TRBV12-3/TRBV12-4,many,-,CASSFYPRGGDSTDTQYF,TGTGCCAGCAGTTTTTATCCTAGAGGGGGAGATAGCACAGATACGCAGTATTTT
TRBJ1-1,TRBV12-3/TRBV12-4,many,-,CASMGLAGIGTEAFF,TGTGCCAGCATGGGGCTGGCGGGTATCGGGACTGAAGCTTTCTTT
TRBJ1-6,TRBV9,many,-,CASSRVYNSPLHF,TGTGCCAGCAGCAGGGTGTATAATTCACCCCTCCACTTT
TRBJ1-1,TRBV12-3/TRBV12-4,many,-,CASSLARGNTEAFF,TGTGCCAGCAGTTTGGCCCGGGGGAACACTGAAGCTTTCTTT
TRBJ2-7,TRBV4-2,-,-,CASSSDIGKNSYEQYF,TGTGCCAGCAGCTCAGACATTGGGAAGAACTCCTACGAGCAGTACTTC
TRBJ2-1,TRBV27,many,TRBD2,CASRLAGTQPAYNEQFF,TGTGCCAGCAGACTAGCGGGAACACAACCCGCCTACAATGAGCAGTTCTTC
TRBJ2-6,TRBV19,many,-,CASSILGPTGANVLTF,TGTGCCAGTAGTATCCTAGGACCTACTGGGGCCAACGTCCTGACTTTC
TRBJ1-4,TRBV2,many,-,CASRTFPNEKLFF,TGTGCCAGTAGGACGTTTCCAAATGAAAAACTGTTTTTT
TRBJ2-3,TRBV28,few,-,CAITSEGILNTQYF,TGTGCCATTACTTCAGAGGGGATTCTAAATACGCAGTATTTT
TRBJ2-1,TRBV28,-,TRBD2,CASSLGLAGGPKNEQFF,TGTGCCAGCAGTTTGGGACTAGCGGGAGGGCCGAAGAATGAGCAGTTCTTC
TRBJ2-5,TRBV6-5,-,-,CASSYRPGAGETQYF,TGTGCCAGCAGTTACCGTCCCGGGGCAGGGGAGACCCAGTACTTC
TRBJ2-7,TRBV12-3/TRBV12-4,many,-,CASSLTGAGVSRTFYEQYF,TGTGCCAGCAGTTTAACTGGGGCCGGGGTTAGTCGTACCTTCTACGAGCAGTACTTC
TRBJ2-2,TRBV7-6,many,-,CASSPGTTGDTGELFF,TGTGCCAGCAGCCCCGGGACAACCGGGGACACCGGGGAGCTGTTTTTT
TRBJ2-7,TRBV20-1,many,TRBD2,CSARREGPAYEQYF,TGCAGTGCCCGAAGGGAGGGCCCAGCCTACGAGCAGTACTTC
TRBJ1-6,TRBV18,-,-,CASSLQTEGSPLHF,TGTGCCAGCTCACTTCAGACAGAGGGTTCACCCCTCCACTTT
TRBJ2-1,TRBV10-3,many,-,CAISEARPNEQFF,TGTGCCATCAGTGAGGCACGGCCCAATGAGCAGTTCTTC
TRBJ2-3,TRBV7-2,many,TRBD2,CASSLAPSGGWYF,TGTGCCAGCAGCTTAGCCCCTAGCGGCGGATGGTATTTT
TRBJ1-5,TRBV7-9,many,TRBD1,CASSPDRERQPQHF,TGTGCCAGCAGCCCGGACAGGGAGAGACAGCCCCAGCATTTT
TRBJ1-1,TRBV19,many,-,CASTSKDSVMNTEAFF,TGTGCCAGTACCTCAAAGGACAGTGTCATGAACACTGAAGCTTTCTTT